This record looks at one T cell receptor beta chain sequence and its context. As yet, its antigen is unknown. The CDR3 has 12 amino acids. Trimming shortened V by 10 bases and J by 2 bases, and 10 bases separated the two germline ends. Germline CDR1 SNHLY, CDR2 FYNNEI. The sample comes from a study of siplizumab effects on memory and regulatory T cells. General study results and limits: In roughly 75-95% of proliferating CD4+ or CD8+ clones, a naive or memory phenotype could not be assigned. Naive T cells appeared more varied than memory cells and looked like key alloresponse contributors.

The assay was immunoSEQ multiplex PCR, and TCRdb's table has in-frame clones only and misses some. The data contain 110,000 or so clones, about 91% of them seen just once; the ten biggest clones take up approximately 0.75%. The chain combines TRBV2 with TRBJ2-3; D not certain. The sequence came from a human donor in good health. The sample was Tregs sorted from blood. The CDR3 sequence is CATGYPTDTQYF. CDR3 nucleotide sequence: TGTGCCACCGGGTACCCCACAGATACGCAGTATTTT.